This is a list of T cell receptor beta chains from one sample in a study of T cell repertoires in cytomegalovirus infection. One entry per CDR3 protein results from TCRdb running MiXCR on the reads. The data contain some 500,000 distinct CDR3 sequences, 35% to 50% of them singletons. These receptors' targets are unknown. This specimen consisted of cultured PBMCs, obtained from culture after CMV antigen stimulation. These receptors originate from a human donor in good health (CMV status not recorded). Some clones in this sample may be carry-over from other donors' samples. Both conserved end residues are part of each CDR3. D genes are given only for firm matches. Some rows have no size entry. The others give once, few or many, or a class for an expanded clone.

V: TRBV6-5; size: once; J: TRBJ1-2; D: -; DNA: TGTGCCAGCAGTTACTTCGGGCGAGCTAACTATGGCTACACCTTC; CDR3: CASSYFGRANYGYTF
V: TRBV2; size: -; J: TRBJ2-1; D: -; DNA: TGTGCCAGCGGAGCGGATTTTTATTCCTACAATGAGCAGTTCTTC; CDR3: CASGADFYSYNEQFF
V: TRBV6-2/TRBV6-3; size: -; J: TRBJ2-7; D: TRBD2; DNA: TGTGCCAGCAGCCACGCCGGGACTAGCGGGATCGAGCAGTACTTC; CDR3: CASSHAGTSGIEQYF
V: TRBV27; size: -; J: TRBJ2-5; D: TRBD2; DNA: TGTGCCAGCAGTTTAATTGGCGGGGGGGCCCAAGAGACCCAGTACTTC; CDR3: CASSLIGGGAQETQYF
V: TRBV12-3/TRBV12-4; size: -; J: TRBJ1-4; D: -; DNA: TGTGCCAGCGGGGGAACTGAAAAACTGTTTTTT; CDR3: CASGGTEKLFF
V: TRBV27; size: -; J: TRBJ1-3; D: -; DNA: TGTGCCAGCAGTTCTAACCCCGCCGGAAACACCATATATTTT; CDR3: CASSSNPAGNTIYF
V: TRBV7-2; size: -; J: TRBJ2-5; D: TRBD2; DNA: TGTGCCAGCAGCTTAGATACCGGGGGGTACCAAGAGACCCAGTACTTC; CDR3: CASSLDTGGYQETQYF
V: TRBV20-1; size: -; J: TRBJ2-5; D: -; DNA: TGCAGTGCTAACCCATGGCAGCTCCAAGAGACCCAGTACTTC; CDR3: CSANPWQLQETQYF
V: TRBV5-1; size: few; J: TRBJ2-2; D: TRBD2; DNA: TGCGCCAGCAGGCCCTCGAGCGGGGGGGCCGGCACCGGGGAGCTGTTTTTT; CDR3: CASRPSSGGAGTGELFF
V: TRBV6-1; size: few; J: TRBJ1-5; D: -; DNA: TGTGCCAGCAGTGAGGTTCGGGGGAGCCAGCCCCAGCATTTT; CDR3: CASSEVRGSQPQHF
V: TRBV12-3/TRBV12-4; size: -; J: TRBJ1-2; D: TRBD1; DNA: TGTGCCAGCAGTGAACAGGGGATAGATGGCTACACCTTC; CDR3: CASSEQGIDGYTF
V: TRBV24-1; size: -; J: TRBJ2-7; D: TRBD1; DNA: TGTGCCACCAGTGATATCCCTTCCATTACGGGACAGAGCACCTACGAGCAGTACTTC; CDR3: CATSDIPSITGQSTYEQYF
V: TRBV6-2/TRBV6-3; size: -; J: TRBJ2-3; D: TRBD2; DNA: TGTGCCAGCAGTTACCTAGCGGGAGTAGGCACAGATACGCAGTATTTT; CDR3: CASSYLAGVGTDTQYF
V: TRBV15; size: few; J: TRBJ2-4; D: TRBD1; DNA: TGTGCCACCAGCAGAGATTTCGGGACAGGGGGAAACATTCAGTACTTC; CDR3: CATSRDFGTGGNIQYF
V: TRBV12-3/TRBV12-4; size: few; J: TRBJ2-5; D: -; DNA: TGTGCCAGCAGTTTTACCCCGGGGGCTATGAAGACCCAGTACTTC; CDR3: CASSFTPGAMKTQYF
V: TRBV18; size: few; J: TRBJ2-2; D: -; DNA: TGTGCCAGCTCACCACCTACCGGGGGCACCGGGGAGCTGTTTTTT; CDR3: CASSPPTGGTGELFF
V: TRBV7-8; size: -; J: TRBJ2-1; D: -; DNA: TGTGCCAGCAGCTTTGGGGCTCTCTCCTACAATGAGCAGTTCTTC; CDR3: CASSFGALSYNEQFF
V: TRBV27; size: -; J: TRBJ1-2; D: -; DNA: TGTGCCAGCAGCTTATCGGCTAACTATGGCTACACCTTC; CDR3: CASSLSANYGYTF
V: TRBV7-6; size: -; J: TRBJ2-7; D: TRBD2; DNA: TGTGCCAGCAGCGCACAACTAGCGGGATCAATCTACGAGCAGTACTTC; CDR3: CASSAQLAGSIYEQYF
V: TRBV11-2; size: -; J: TRBJ2-1; D: -; DNA: TGTGCCAGCAGTTCCGACAGGCACAATGAGCAGTTCTTC; CDR3: CASSSDRHNEQFF
V: TRBV2; size: -; J: TRBJ2-1; D: -; DNA: TGTGCCAGCAGCTACCAAATTCGAGGGGATGAGCAGTTCTTC; CDR3: CASSYQIRGDEQFF
V: TRBV4-2; size: -; J: TRBJ1-5; D: -; DNA: TGTGCCAGCAGCGACGGAATGGCCCAGCATTTT; CDR3: CASSDGMAQHF
V: TRBV5-4; size: few; J: TRBJ2-7; D: TRBD2; DNA: TGTGCCAGCAGCCACACTAGCGGGCCATACGAGCAGTACTTC; CDR3: CASSHTSGPYEQYF
V: TRBV6-2/TRBV6-3; size: -; J: TRBJ1-1; D: TRBD1; DNA: TGTGCCAGCAGTTACTCTCGGACAGGTTACCCGAACACTGAAGCTTTCTTT; CDR3: CASSYSRTGYPNTEAFF
V: TRBV4-1; size: -; J: TRBJ2-3; D: TRBD2; DNA: TGCGCCAGCAGCCGACGTAGCGGGGAGAATACAGATACGCAGTATTTT; CDR3: CASSRRSGENTDTQYF
V: TRBV10-3; size: few; J: TRBJ2-3; D: TRBD2; DNA: TGTGCCACACGGGCGAATGCGGGACTAGCGGGGAAGACAGATACGCAGTATTTT; CDR3: CATRANAGLAGKTDTQYF
V: TRBV28; size: few; J: TRBJ1-1; D: -; DNA: TGTGCCAGCAGTTTATTGGGGAAGAACACTGAAGCTTTCTTT; CDR3: CASSLLGKNTEAFF
V: TRBV5-6; size: -; J: TRBJ1-3; D: -; DNA: TGTGCCAGCAGCTTTCCCGGGACGTTAGGAAACACCATATATTTT; CDR3: CASSFPGTLGNTIYF
V: TRBV19; size: -; J: TRBJ2-1; D: -; DNA: TGTGCCACCCAATGGGCTTCCTACAATGAGCAGTTCTTC; CDR3: CATQWASYNEQFF